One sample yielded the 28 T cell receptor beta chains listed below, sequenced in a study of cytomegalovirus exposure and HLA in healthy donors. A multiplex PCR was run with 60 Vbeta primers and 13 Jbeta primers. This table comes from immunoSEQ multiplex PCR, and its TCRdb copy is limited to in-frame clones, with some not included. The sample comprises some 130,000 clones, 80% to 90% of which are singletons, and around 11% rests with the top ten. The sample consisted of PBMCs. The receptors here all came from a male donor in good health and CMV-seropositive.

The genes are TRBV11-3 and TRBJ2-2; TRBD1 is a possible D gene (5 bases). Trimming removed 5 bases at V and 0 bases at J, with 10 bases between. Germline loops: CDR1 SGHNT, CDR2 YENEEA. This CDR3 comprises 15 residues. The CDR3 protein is CASSPSTANTGELFF. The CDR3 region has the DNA TGTGCCAGCAGCCCGTCGACAGCGAACACCGGGGAGCTGTTTTTT.

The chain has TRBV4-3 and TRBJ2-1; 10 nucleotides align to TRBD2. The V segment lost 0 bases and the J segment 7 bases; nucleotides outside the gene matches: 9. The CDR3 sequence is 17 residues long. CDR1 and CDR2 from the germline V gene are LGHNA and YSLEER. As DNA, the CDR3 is TGCGCCAGCAGCCAAGATAGGCTAGCGGGAGCGAGGAATGAGCAGTTCTTC. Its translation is CASSQDRLAGARNEQFF.

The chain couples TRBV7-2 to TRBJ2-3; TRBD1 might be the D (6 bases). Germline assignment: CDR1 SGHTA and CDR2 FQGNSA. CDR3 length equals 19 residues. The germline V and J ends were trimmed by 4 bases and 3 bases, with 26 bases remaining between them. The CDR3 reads CASSWGLERLRVVTDTQYF. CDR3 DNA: TGTGCCAGCAGCTGGGGGCTAGAGCGGCTTCGGGTTGTTACAGATACGCAGTATTTT.

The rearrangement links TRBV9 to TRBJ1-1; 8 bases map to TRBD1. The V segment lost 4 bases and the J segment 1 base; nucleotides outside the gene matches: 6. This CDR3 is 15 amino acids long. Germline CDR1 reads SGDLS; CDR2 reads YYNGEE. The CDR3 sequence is CASSPRQGQNTEAFF. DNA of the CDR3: TGTGCCAGCAGCCCAAGACAGGGGCAGAACACTGAAGCTTTCTTT.

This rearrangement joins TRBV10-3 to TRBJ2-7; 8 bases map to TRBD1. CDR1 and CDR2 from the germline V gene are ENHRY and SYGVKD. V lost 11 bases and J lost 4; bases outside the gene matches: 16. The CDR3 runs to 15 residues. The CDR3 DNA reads TGTGCCTCCGGCCCTGGGGCAGGGGGCGCTTACGAGCAGTACTTC. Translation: CASGPGAGGAYEQYF.

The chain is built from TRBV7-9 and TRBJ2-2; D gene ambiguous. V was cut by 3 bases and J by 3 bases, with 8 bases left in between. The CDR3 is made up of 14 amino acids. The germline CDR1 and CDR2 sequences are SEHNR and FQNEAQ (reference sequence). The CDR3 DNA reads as TGTGCCAGCAGCTTCATCCAATACACCGGGGAGCTGTTTTTT. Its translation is CASSFIQYTGELFF.

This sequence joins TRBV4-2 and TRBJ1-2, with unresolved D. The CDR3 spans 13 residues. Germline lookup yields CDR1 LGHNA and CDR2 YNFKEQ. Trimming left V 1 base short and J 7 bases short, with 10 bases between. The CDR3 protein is CASSQASSSGYTF. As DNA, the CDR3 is TGTGCCAGCAGCCAAGCAAGTAGCTCTGGCTACACCTTC.

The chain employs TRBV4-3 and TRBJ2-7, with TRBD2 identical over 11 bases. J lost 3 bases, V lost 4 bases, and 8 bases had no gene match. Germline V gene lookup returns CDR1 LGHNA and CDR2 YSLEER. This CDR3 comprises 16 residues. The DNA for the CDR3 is TGCGCCAGCAGCCCCGAATTGACTAGCGGGAACTACGAGCAGTACTTC. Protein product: CASSPELTSGNYEQYF.

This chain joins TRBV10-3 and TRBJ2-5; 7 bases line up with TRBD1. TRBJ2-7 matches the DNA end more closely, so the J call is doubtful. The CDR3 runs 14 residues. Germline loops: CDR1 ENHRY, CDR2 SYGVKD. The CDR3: CAIRRQGSSYEQYF. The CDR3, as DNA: TGTGCCATCAGGAGACAGGGAAGCTCCTACGAGCAGTACTTC.

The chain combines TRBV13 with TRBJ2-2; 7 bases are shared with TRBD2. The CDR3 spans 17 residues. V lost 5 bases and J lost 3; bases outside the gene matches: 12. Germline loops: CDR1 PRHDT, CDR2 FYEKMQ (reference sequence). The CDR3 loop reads CASSPKLGGSHTGELFF. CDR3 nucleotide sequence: TGTGCCAGCAGCCCGAAATTGGGCGGGAGTCACACCGGGGAGCTGTTTTTT.

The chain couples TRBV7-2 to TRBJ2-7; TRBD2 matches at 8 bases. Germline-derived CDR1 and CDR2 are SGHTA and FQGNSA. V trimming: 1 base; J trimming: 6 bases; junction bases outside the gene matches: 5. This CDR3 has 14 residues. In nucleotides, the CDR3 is TGTGCCAGCAGCTTAGACAAGGGACTAGTCGAGCAGTACTTC. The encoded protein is CASSLDKGLVEQYF.

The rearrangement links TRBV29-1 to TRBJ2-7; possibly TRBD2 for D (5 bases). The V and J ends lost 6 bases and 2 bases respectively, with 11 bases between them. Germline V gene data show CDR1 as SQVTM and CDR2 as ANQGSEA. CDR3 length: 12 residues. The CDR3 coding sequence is TGCAGCGTGGTAGCGTCTACCTACGAGCAGTACTTC. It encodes CSVVASTYEQYF.

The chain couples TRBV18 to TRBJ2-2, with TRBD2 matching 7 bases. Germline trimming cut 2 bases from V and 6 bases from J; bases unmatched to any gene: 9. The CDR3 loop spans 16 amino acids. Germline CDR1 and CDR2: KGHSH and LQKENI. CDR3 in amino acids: CASSPIGGRTPGELFF. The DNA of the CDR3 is TGTGCCAGCTCACCAATTGGCGGGAGAACTCCCGGGGAGCTGTTTTTT.

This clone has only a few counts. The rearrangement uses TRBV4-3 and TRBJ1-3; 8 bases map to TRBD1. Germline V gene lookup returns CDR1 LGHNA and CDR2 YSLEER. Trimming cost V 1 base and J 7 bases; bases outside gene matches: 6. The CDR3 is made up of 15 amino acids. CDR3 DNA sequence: TGCGCCAGCAGCCAAGGAGGGACAGGCGGGAACACCATATATTTT. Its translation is CASSQGGTGGNTIYF.

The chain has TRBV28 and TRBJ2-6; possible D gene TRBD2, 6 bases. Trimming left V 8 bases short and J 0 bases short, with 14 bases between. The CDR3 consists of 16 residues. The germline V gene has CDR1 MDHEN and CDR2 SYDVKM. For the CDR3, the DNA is TGTGCCAGCGGCCTAGCGCAGGACTCTGGGGCCAACGTCCTGACTTTC. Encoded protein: CASGLAQDSGANVLTF.

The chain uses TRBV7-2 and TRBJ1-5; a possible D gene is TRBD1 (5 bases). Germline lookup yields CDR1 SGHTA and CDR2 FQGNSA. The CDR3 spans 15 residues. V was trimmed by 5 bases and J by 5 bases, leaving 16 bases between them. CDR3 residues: CASSGDGGWDQPQHF. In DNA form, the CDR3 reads TGTGCCAGCAGCGGCGACGGGGGTTGGGATCAGCCCCAGCATTTT.

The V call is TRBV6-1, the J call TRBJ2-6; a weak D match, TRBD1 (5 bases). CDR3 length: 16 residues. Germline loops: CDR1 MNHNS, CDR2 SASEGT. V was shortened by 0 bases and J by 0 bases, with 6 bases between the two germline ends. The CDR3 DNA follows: TGTGCCAGCAGTGAAGCGACAGCCTCTGGGGCCAACGTCCTGACTTTC. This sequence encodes CASSEATASGANVLTF.

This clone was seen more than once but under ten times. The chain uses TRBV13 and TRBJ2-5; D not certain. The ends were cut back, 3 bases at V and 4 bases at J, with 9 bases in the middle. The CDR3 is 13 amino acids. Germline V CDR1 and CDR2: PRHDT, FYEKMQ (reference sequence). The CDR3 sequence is CASSLLISETQYF. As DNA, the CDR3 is TGTGCCAGCAGCTTGTTAATTTCAGAGACCCAGTACTTC.

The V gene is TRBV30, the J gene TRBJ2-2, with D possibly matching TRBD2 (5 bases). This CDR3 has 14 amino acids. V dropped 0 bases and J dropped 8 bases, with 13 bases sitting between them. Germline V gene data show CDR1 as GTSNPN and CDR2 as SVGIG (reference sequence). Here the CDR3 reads CAWSVPRELGELFF. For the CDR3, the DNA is TGTGCCTGGAGTGTACCGAGGGAACTAGGGGAGCTGTTTTTT.

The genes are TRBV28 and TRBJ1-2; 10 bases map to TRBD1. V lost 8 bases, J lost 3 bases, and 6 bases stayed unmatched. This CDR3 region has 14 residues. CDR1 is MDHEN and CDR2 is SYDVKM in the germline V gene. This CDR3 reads CASRGTGVDYGYTF. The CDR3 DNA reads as TGTGCCAGCCGAGGGACAGGGGTTGACTATGGCTACACCTTC.

The CDR3 reads CSVRNRGGMNTEAFF. In DNA, the CDR3 is TGCAGCGTCCGAAACAGGGGTGGGATGAACACTGAAGCTTTCTTT. The genes are TRBV29-1 and TRBJ1-1; 7 nucleotides match TRBD1. Trimming at V came to 6 bases and at J to 0 bases, leaving 10 bases not matched to a gene. This CDR3 is 15 amino acids long. Germline V gives CDR1 SQVTM, CDR2 ANQGSEA.

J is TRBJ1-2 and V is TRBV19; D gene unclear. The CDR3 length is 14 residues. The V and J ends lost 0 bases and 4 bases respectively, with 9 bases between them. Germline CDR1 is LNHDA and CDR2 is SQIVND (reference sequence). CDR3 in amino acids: CASSIDEGLYGYTF. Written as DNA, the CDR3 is TGTGCCAGTAGTATAGACGAGGGCCTCTATGGCTACACCTTC. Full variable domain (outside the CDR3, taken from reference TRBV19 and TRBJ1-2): DGGITQSPKYLFRKEGQNVTLSCEQNLNHDAMYWYRQDPGQGLRLIYYSQIVNDFQKGDIAEGYSVSREKKESFPLTVTSAQKNPTAFYLCASSIDEGLYGYTFGSGTRLTVV.

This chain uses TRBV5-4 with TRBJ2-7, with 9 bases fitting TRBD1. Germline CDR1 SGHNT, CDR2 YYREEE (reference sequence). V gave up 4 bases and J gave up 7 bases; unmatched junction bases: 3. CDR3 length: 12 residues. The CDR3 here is CASSLGQGEQYF. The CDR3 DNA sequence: TGTGCCAGCAGCCTCGGACAGGGGGAGCAGTACTTC.

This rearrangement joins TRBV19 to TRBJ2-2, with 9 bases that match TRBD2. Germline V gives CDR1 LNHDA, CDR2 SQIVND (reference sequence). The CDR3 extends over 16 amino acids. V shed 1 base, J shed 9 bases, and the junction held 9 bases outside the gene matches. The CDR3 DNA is TGTGCCAGTAGTATAGTCCTTAGCGGGAGTTGGCGGGAGCTGTTTTTT. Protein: CASSIVLSGSWRELFF. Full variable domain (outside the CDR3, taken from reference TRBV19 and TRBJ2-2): DGGITQSPKYLFRKEGQNVTLSCEQNLNHDAMYWYRQDPGQGLRLIYYSQIVNDFQKGDIAEGYSVSREKKESFPLTVTSAQKNPTAFYLCASSIVLSGSWRELFFGEGSRLTVL.

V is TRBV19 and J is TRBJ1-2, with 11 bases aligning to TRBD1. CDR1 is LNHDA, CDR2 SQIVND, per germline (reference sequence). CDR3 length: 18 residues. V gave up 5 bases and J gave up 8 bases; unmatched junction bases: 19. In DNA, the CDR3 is TGTGCCAGTAGTCCGACCCCCCCGGACAGGGGGCGGGTTAGGGGCTACACCTTC. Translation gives CASSPTPPDRGRVRGYTF. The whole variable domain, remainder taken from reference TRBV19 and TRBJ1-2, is DGGITQSPKYLFRKEGQNVTLSCEQNLNHDAMYWYRQDPGQGLRLIYYSQIVNDFQKGDIAEGYSVSREKKESFPLTVTSAQKNPTAFYLCASSPTPPDRGRVRGYTFGSGTRLTVV.

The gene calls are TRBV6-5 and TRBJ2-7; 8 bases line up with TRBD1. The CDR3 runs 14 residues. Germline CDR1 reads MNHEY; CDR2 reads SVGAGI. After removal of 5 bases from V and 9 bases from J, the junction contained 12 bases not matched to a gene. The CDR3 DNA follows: TGTGCCAGCAGTCAGGGGGGACAGGAATGGGGGCAGTACTTC. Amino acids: CASSQGGQEWGQYF.

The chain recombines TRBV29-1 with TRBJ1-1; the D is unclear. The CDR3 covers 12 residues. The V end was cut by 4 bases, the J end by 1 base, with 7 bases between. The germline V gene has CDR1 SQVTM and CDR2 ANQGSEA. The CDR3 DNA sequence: TGCAGCGTTGGCCTAGGGAACACTGAAGCTTTCTTT. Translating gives CSVGLGNTEAFF.

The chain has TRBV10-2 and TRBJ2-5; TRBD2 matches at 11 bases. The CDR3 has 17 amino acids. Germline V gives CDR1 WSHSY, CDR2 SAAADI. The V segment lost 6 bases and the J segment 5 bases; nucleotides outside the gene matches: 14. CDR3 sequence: CASSETDYWTSGETQYF. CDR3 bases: TGCGCCAGCAGCGAGACTGACTACTGGACTAGCGGGGAGACCCAGTACTTC.